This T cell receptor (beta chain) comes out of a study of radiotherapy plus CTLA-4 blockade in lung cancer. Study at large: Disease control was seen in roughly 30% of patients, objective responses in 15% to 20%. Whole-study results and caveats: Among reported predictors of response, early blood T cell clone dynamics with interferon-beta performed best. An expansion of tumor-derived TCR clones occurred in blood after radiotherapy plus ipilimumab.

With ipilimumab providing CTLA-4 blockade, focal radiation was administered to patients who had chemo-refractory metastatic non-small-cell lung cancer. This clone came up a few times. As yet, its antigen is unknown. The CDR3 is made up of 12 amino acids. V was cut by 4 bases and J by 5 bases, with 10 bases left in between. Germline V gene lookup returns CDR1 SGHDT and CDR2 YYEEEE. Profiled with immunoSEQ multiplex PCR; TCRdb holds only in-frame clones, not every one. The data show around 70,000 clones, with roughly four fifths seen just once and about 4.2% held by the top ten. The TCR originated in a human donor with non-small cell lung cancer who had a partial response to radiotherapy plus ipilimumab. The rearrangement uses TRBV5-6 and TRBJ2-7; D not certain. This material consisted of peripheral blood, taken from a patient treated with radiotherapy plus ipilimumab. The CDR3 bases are TGTGCCAGCAGCGGAGTAAAGGACGAGCAGTACTTC. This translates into CASSGVKDEQYF.